This TCR beta chain was identified in a study of response to subunit inactivated influenza vaccine. Study-wide results and caveats: There was a suggestion from the authors that each seasonal influenza vaccination recruits few new T cells.

This clonotype was seen more than once but under ten times. Its antigen is currently unknown. V dropped 3 bases and J dropped 4 bases, with 11 bases sitting between them. There are 14 residues in the CDR3. The germline V gene encodes CDR1 SGDLS and CDR2 YYNGEE. Each CDR3 protein gets one entry after TCRdb re-called the RT-PCR reads with MiXCR. The profile shows approximately 680,000 distinct CDR3 sequences, 15% to 18% of them singletons. The receptor was isolated from a man in his fifties who received an inactivated influenza vaccine. The chain combines TRBV9 with TRBJ2-1, with a weak D call TRBD1 (5 bases). The specimen comprised PBMCs from blood, sampled approximately 12 days after vaccination. The CDR3 region has the DNA TGTGCCAGCAGCGGTCGACAGTCGTACAATGAGCAGTTCTTC. This gives the protein CASSGRQSYNEQFF.